The 20 T cell receptor beta chains reported below all come from one sample, sequenced in a study of memory B cells and T cells in multiple sclerosis. After stimulus-free culture, autoproliferating CFSE-dim and non-proliferating CFSE-high T cells were sequenced separately. Replicate wells were pooled after more than 6 days of stimulus-free culture of some 50 million CFSE-labeled PBMCs. Sequenced by immunoSEQ multiplex PCR; TCRdb stores in-frame clones only, minus some. This repertoire shows about 32,000 clones, roughly 83% found once; its top ten account for roughly 2.6%. Antigens of these TCRs are unknown. Sequencing input: PBMCs from blood kept in culture. The receptors were sampled from a human donor with multiple sclerosis.

The CDR3 coding sequence is TGTGCCTGGAGGGTATCCTACGAGCAGTACTTC. Its protein is CAWRVSYEQYF. The chain combines TRBV30 with TRBJ2-7; no clear D gene. The V gene lost 3 bases and the J gene lost 1 base, with 4 bases spanning the gap. The CDR3 sequence is 11 residues long. Germline CDR1 reads GTSNPN; CDR2 reads SVGIG (reference sequence).

V usage is TRBV5-1 and J usage is TRBJ2-7, with D possibly being TRBD2 (5 bases). This CDR3 spans 15 amino acids. Germline values: CDR1 SGHRS, CDR2 YFSETQ. V was clipped by 4 bases and J by 1 base, with 15 bases between them. CDR3 residues: CASSPAGLGSYEQYF. For the CDR3, the DNA is TGCGCCAGCAGCCCGGCAGGACTTGGGTCCTACGAGCAGTACTTC.

The rearrangement joins TRBV28 to TRBJ2-7; 8 nucleotides agree with TRBD1. Germline CDR1 reads MDHEN; CDR2 reads SYDVKM. V shed 1 base and J 5 bases; nucleotides not matched to a gene: 7. The length of the CDR3 is 15 residues. CDR3 protein: CASSLFGQGADEQYF. DNA of the CDR3: TGTGCCAGCAGTTTATTCGGACAGGGCGCGGACGAGCAGTACTTC.

The rearrangement links TRBV5-6 to TRBJ1-2; D is unresolved. From germline, CDR1 is SGHDT and CDR2 YYEEEE. This CDR3 has 12 residues. Trimming shortened V by 4 bases and J by 4 bases, and 8 bases separated the two germline ends. The CDR3 DNA follows: TGTGCCAGCAGCAACAGCGGCTATGGCTACACCTTC. Its translation: CASSNSGYGYTF.

The chain employs TRBV7-9 and TRBJ1-1, with TRBD1 as a possible D gene (5 bases). V lost 1 base and J 4 bases, leaving 7 bases between the germline ends. CDR1 and CDR2 (germline): SEHNR, FQNEAQ (reference sequence). This CDR3 has 13 residues. CDR3 in DNA: TGTGCCAGCAGCTTAGGACAGCCCACTGAAGCTTTCTTT. Translation gives CASSLGQPTEAFF.

V gene TRBV19 combines with J gene TRBJ2-1; 16 bases are shared with TRBD2. From germline, CDR1 is LNHDA and CDR2 SQIVND (reference sequence). The junction had 7 bases not matched to a gene; V was cut back by 10 bases and J by 10 bases. The length of the CDR3 is 14 residues. CDR3 DNA sequence: TGTGCCACCCAGGGACTAGCGGGAGGGAACGAGCAGTTCTTC. Its protein product is CATQGLAGGNEQFF.

The chain combines TRBV20-1 with TRBJ2-1, with TRBD2 as a possible D gene (6 bases). The CDR3 has 11 residues. Trimming cost V 6 bases and J 8 bases, with 11 bases left between them. Germline CDR1 is DFQATT and CDR2 is SNEGSKA (reference sequence). The CDR3 protein is CSARLVHEQFF. CDR3 in DNA: TGCAGTGCAAGACTAGTACATGAGCAGTTCTTC.

The genes are TRBV5-1 and TRBJ2-7, with 9 bases matching TRBD1. Germline assignment: CDR1 SGHRS and CDR2 YFSETQ. Trimming removed 2 bases from V and 7 bases from J; junction bases left unmatched: 10. The CDR3 is 15 amino acids. CDR3 amino acids: CASSLGRDRAREQYF. CDR3 bases: TGCGCCAGCAGCTTAGGACGGGACAGGGCTCGGGAGCAGTACTTC.

V gene TRBV10-1 combines with J gene TRBJ1-4, with 10 bases identical to TRBD1. The CDR3 consists of 14 residues. Trimming cost V 7 bases and J 7 bases; bases outside gene matches: 6. The V gene's germline CDR1 is WNHNN and CDR2 SYGVQD (reference sequence). The CDR3 reads CASTPGTGVEKLFF. As DNA, the CDR3 is TGCGCCAGCACCCCCGGGACAGGGGTTGAAAAACTGTTTTTT.

The rearrangement uses TRBV19 and TRBJ2-1, with 10 bases matching TRBD2. CDR1 is LNHDA, CDR2 SQIVND, per germline (reference sequence). Unmatched junction bases numbered 2, after V lost 3 bases and J lost 3 bases. The CDR3 sequence is 15 residues long. The CDR3 DNA is TGTGCCAGTAGTATTCGGACTAGCGGCTACAATGAGCAGTTCTTC. Its translation: CASSIRTSGYNEQFF. Full variable domain (rest looked up from reference TRBV19 and TRBJ2-1): DGGITQSPKYLFRKEGQNVTLSCEQNLNHDAMYWYRQDPGQGLRLIYYSQIVNDFQKGDIAEGYSVSREKKESFPLTVTSAQKNPTAFYLCASSIRTSGYNEQFFGPGTRLTVL.

The J gene is TRBJ2-5, the V gene TRBV11-3, with 11 bases matching TRBD2. V lost 5 bases to trimming and J lost 3 bases; unmatched junction nucleotides: 8. CDR1 is SGHNT, CDR2 YENEEA, per germline. The CDR3 is made up of 16 amino acids. The CDR3 DNA reads TGTGCCAGCAGCCTCAACACTAGCGGGGGTAAAGAGACCCAGTACTTC. Amino acid sequence: CASSLNTSGGKETQYF.

The rearrangement joins TRBV6-5 to TRBJ1-1; 8 bases agree with TRBD1. With 5 bases clipped from V and 1 base from J, the junction kept 0 bases outside the gene matches. The CDR3 consists of 13 residues. Per germline, CDR1 MNHEY and CDR2 SVGAGI. The CDR3 here is CASSGQGNTEAFF. In nucleotides, the CDR3 is TGTGCCAGCAGTGGACAGGGGAACACTGAAGCTTTCTTT.

The V call is TRBV12-2, the J call TRBJ2-2. TRBV12-2 is a pseudogene. CDR3 length equals 15 residues. The CDR3 bases are TGTGCAAGTCGCTTAGAGGTCCAAGGGACCGGGGAGCTGTTTTTT. Its translation is CASRLEVQGTGELFF.

The rearrangement links TRBV9 to TRBJ2-2, with 8 bases that match TRBD1. Germline V gene sequence: CDR1 SGDLS, CDR2 YYNGEE. V shed 4 bases, J shed 6 bases, and the junction held 2 bases outside the gene matches. The CDR3 consists of 13 residues. The CDR3 DNA follows: TGTGCCAGCAGCTCACAGGGGGCCGGGGAGCTGTTTTTT. This gives the protein CASSSQGAGELFF.

This clone was detected only a few times. This rearrangement joins TRBV2 to TRBJ2-1; 11 nucleotides line up with TRBD2. The germline gives CDR1 SNHLY, CDR2 FYNNEI. The trim removed 3 bases at V and 4 bases at J, leaving 5 bases unmatched. The CDR3 loop spans 16 amino acids. The CDR3 bases are TGTGCCAGCAGTGACCCACTAGCGGGGGAGTACAATGAGCAGTTCTTC. It translates to CASSDPLAGEYNEQFF.

This clone was observed a handful of times. The rearrangement uses TRBV6-5 and TRBJ2-1; 12 nucleotides agree with TRBD2. The germline CDR1 and CDR2 sequences are MNHEY and SVGAGI. V dropped 4 bases and J dropped 13; count of bases not matched to a gene: 14. The CDR3 is 16 residues long. The CDR3 DNA reads TGTGCCAGCAGTTCTCCACTAGCGGGGGGAACACCATTTCAGTTCTTC. Protein: CASSSPLAGGTPFQFF.

The rearrangement joins TRBV19 to TRBJ1-1; the match to TRBD1 covers 10 bases. The junction had 9 bases not matched to a gene; V was cut back by 6 bases and J by 5 bases. Germline loops: CDR1 LNHDA, CDR2 SQIVND (reference sequence). The CDR3 is made up of 15 amino acids. The CDR3 DNA reads TGTGCCAGTAGCGACAGGGGGCTAGCGGATACTGAAGCTTTCTTT. The encoded protein is CASSDRGLADTEAFF.

This rearrangement joins TRBV28 to TRBJ2-1, with D perhaps TRBD1 or TRBD2 (5 bases each). V was pared by 2 bases and J by 8 bases, with 7 bases between. Germline CDR1 and CDR2: MDHEN and SYDVKM. The CDR3 runs 12 residues. CDR3 DNA sequence: TGTGCCAGCAGTTTAGGGGGTGATGAGCAGTTCTTC. Residues: CASSLGGDEQFF.

This clone was seen more than once but under ten times. CDR3: CASSSLVGGTGFTYGYTF. CDR3 bases: TGTGCCAGCAGCTCCCTGGTTGGGGGGACAGGCTTTACATATGGCTACACCTTC. The chain is built from TRBV7-6 and TRBJ1-2, with 8 bases matching TRBD1. V was pared by 4 bases and J by 5 bases, with 18 bases of the junction left unmatched. The CDR3 has 18 amino acids. Germline CDR1 and CDR2: SGHVS and FNYEAQ.

The chain couples TRBV5-1 to TRBJ2-2; D is unresolved. The CDR3 has 12 residues. Trimming took 5 bases from V and 6 from J, leaving 8 bases between them. Germline CDR1 reads SGHRS; CDR2 reads YFSETQ. The CDR3 nucleotides are TGCGCCAGCAGTCGACCGTCCGGGGAGCTGTTTTTT. Protein product: CASSRPSGELFF. Together with reference TRBV5-1 and TRBJ2-2, the CDR3 gives the full variable domain: KAGVTQTPRYLIKTRGQQVTLSCSPISGHRSVSWYQQTPGQGLQFLFEYFSETQRNKGNFPGRFSGRQFSNSRSEMNVSTLELGDSALYLCASSRPSGELFFGEGSRLTVL.